The present TCR beta chain was sequenced within a study of graft-versus-host responses after intestinal transplantation. On this clone itself: What it recognizes is unknown.

Only in-frame clones appear in the TCRdb table, and some are missing; sequencing was by immunoSEQ multiplex PCR. The table includes about 88,000 clones, less than 95% detected once. This CDR3 has 16 amino acids. V dropped 4 bases and J dropped 8 bases, with 23 bases sitting between them. CDR1 and CDR2 from the germline V gene are MDHEN and SYDVKM. The V call is TRBV28, the J call TRBJ1-2; D not resolved. This sample comprised unstimulated CD4+ T cells sorted from spleen or lymph node cells, obtained before transplant. This receptor was identified in a human donor who was the organ donor for an intestinal transplant. The CDR3 region is CASSSPSPGSMQGYTF. CDR3 DNA sequence: TGTGCCAGCAGTTCTCCATCCCCGGGGTCTATGCAAGGCTACACCTTC.